A single sample gave rise to the 11 T cell receptor beta chains below, sequenced in a study of cytomegalovirus exposure and HLA in healthy donors. The study ran its PCR with 60 Vbeta and 13 Jbeta primers. The method was immunoSEQ multiplex PCR; TCRdb's version includes in-frame clones alone and lacks a portion of them. This table holds around 59,000 clones, 83% found once. The sequencing input was PBMCs. The receptors originated from a human donor in good health.

This rearrangement joins TRBV9 to TRBJ2-1; weak D call: TRBD2 (7 bases). V lost 3 bases, J lost 8 bases, and 15 bases lay in between. Germline V gene sequence: CDR1 SGDLS, CDR2 YYNGEE. The CDR3 contains 14 residues. CDR3 DNA: TGTGCCAGCAGCGGCCGGGGGGCCGTGGATGAGCAGTTCTTC. This translates into CASSGRGAVDEQFF.

The genes are TRBV19 and TRBJ1-1; unclear D gene. The CDR3 sequence is 15 residues long. V lost 5 bases to trimming and J lost 2 bases, with 15 bases between them. From germline, CDR1 is LNHDA and CDR2 SQIVND (reference sequence). The CDR3 region is CASSLGVGFNTEAFF. The DNA of the CDR3 is TGTGCCAGTAGTCTCGGGGTGGGATTTAACACTGAAGCTTTCTTT. The full variable domain, with the rest looked up from reference TRBV19 and TRBJ1-1, is DGGITQSPKYLFRKEGQNVTLSCEQNLNHDAMYWYRQDPGQGLRLIYYSQIVNDFQKGDIAEGYSVSREKKESFPLTVTSAQKNPTAFYLCASSLGVGFNTEAFFGQGTRLTVV.

The chain has TRBV29-1 and TRBJ2-2, with D tentatively TRBD2 (5 bases). Germline V gene data show CDR1 as SQVTM and CDR2 as ANQGSEA. Trimming cost V 6 bases and J 1 base, with 15 bases left between them. CDR3 length: 15 amino acids. CDR3 loop: CSVIPDGKNTGELFF. CDR3 sequence (DNA): TGCAGCGTCATCCCTGACGGGAAGAACACCGGGGAGCTGTTTTTT.

This chain uses TRBV19 with TRBJ1-1, with 7 bases fitting TRBD1. The CDR3 covers 15 residues. V shed 3 bases, J shed 8 bases, and the junction held 12 bases outside the gene matches. Germline CDR1 and CDR2: LNHDA and SQIVND (reference sequence). The CDR3 DNA reads as TGTGCCAGTAGTATTCGCGGGGACAGCCGAACCGAAGCTTTCTTT. It specifies CASSIRGDSRTEAFF. The whole variable domain, filled in from reference TRBV19 and TRBJ1-1, reads DGGITQSPKYLFRKEGQNVTLSCEQNLNHDAMYWYRQDPGQGLRLIYYSQIVNDFQKGDIAEGYSVSREKKESFPLTVTSAQKNPTAFYLCASSIRGDSRTEAFFGQGTRLTVV.

The rearrangement uses TRBV29-1 and TRBJ2-3, with D perhaps TRBD2 (6 bases). The V and J ends lost 2 bases and 6 bases respectively, with 12 bases between them. Looked up from germline, CDR1 is SQVTM and CDR2 is ANQGSEA. The CDR3 extends over 13 amino acids. The CDR3: CSVELARPDTQYF. For the CDR3, the DNA is TGCAGCGTTGAACTAGCGCGCCCCGATACGCAGTATTTT.

The rearrangement links TRBV7-9 to TRBJ2-5, with D uncertain. Trimming cost V 5 bases and J 4 bases, with 11 bases left between them. The V gene's germline CDR1 is SEHNR and CDR2 FQNEAQ (reference sequence). The CDR3 is made up of 13 amino acids. Here the CDR3 DNA reads TGTGCCAGCAGCCCCACTACGGGAGAGACCCAGTACTTC. Translation: CASSPTTGETQYF.

V gene TRBV6-5 combines with J gene TRBJ1-6, with D maybe TRBD1 (5 bases). Trimming left V 6 bases short and J 3 bases short, with 12 bases between. CDR1 and CDR2 (germline): MNHEY, SVGAGI. The CDR3 contains 15 residues. CDR3 in amino acids: CASRPRQNYNSPLHF. The CDR3 coding sequence is TGTGCCAGCAGACCAAGACAGAACTATAATTCACCCCTCCACTTT.

The DNA for the CDR3 is TGTGCCAGCAGTGCGCAAGATACCTACGAGCAGTACTTC. This encodes CASSAQDTYEQYF. The chain joins TRBV28 to TRBJ2-7; D not certain. V was shortened by 5 bases and J by 2 bases, with 10 bases between the two germline ends. In germline, CDR1 is MDHEN, CDR2 SYDVKM. The CDR3 runs to 13 residues.

The V call is TRBV28, the J call TRBJ2-1, with TRBD1 as a possible D gene (6 bases). Trimming took 4 bases from V and 1 from J, leaving 14 bases between them. The CDR3 runs 16 residues. Germline V lookup: CDR1 MDHEN, CDR2 SYDVKM. The CDR3 loop is CASSSDRQVSYNEQFF. DNA for the CDR3: TGTGCCAGCAGTTCCGACAGGCAAGTTTCCTACAATGAGCAGTTCTTC.

Comments on this clone: Other nucleotide sequences in the sample specify the same CDR3. The CDR3, as DNA: TGTGCCTGGAGTGTATCCATCTACTACGAGCAGTACTTC. This sequence encodes CAWSVSIYYEQYF. The rearrangement uses TRBV30 and TRBJ2-5; D is unresolved. Gene TRBJ2-7 matches the end of the DNA better, so the J call may be wrong. Per the germline V gene, CDR1 is GTSNPN and CDR2 is SVGIG (reference sequence). This CDR3 spans 13 amino acids.

This rearrangement joins TRBV5-1 to TRBJ2-5; D possibly corresponds to TRBD2 (6 bases). The germline gives CDR1 SGHRS, CDR2 YFSETQ. The length of the CDR3 is 15 residues. The V and J ends lost 2 bases and 4 bases respectively, with 15 bases between them. Here the CDR3 DNA reads TGCGCCAGCAGCTTCCCGACTAGTGGAGCAGAGACCCAGTACTTC. Translation: CASSFPTSGAETQYF.